What follows are 5 T cell receptor beta chains derived from one specimen sequenced in a study of a mutant IDH1 vaccine in newly diagnosed glioma. Repertoires were generated with immunoSEQ multiplex PCR, while TCRdb's copy carries only in-frame clones and drops some. The profile covers 40,000 to 45,000 clones, with around 83% appearing a single time and about 4.6% taken by the ten largest. The time point is: week 35, safety follow-up. Alongside topical imiquimod, each dose of vaccine comprised 300 ug of mutant IDH1 20-mer peptide. No antigen has been assigned to these receptors. This specimen was PBMCs, taken from a glioma patient whose treatment included an IDH1 peptide vaccine. The receptors come from a woman aged 45-65 years with glioma.

This clone was counted only a few times. The CDR3 here is CAWSVRGIGGQPQHF. DNA for the CDR3: TGTGCCTGGAGTGTACGAGGGATCGGGGGCCAGCCCCAGCATTTT. The chain recombines TRBV30 with TRBJ1-5; D may be TRBD1 (6 bases). Germline V gene data show CDR1 as GTSNPN and CDR2 as SVGIG (reference sequence). This CDR3 spans 15 amino acids. V was shortened by 0 bases and J by 7 bases, with 16 bases between the two germline ends.

The chain uses TRBV5-1 and TRBJ1-4; D is unclear. With 0 bases removed from V and 3 bases from J, the gap between germline ends came to 9 bases. CDR1 is SGHRS, CDR2 YFSETQ, per germline. The CDR3 has 15 amino acids. The CDR3 here is CASSLEGRPNEKLFF. In DNA, the CDR3 is TGCGCCAGCAGCTTGGAGGGCAGGCCTAATGAAAAACTGTTTTTT.

V gene TRBV7-2 combines with J gene TRBJ2-3, with 11 nucleotides matching TRBD2. Germline loops: CDR1 SGHTA, CDR2 FQGNSA. J lost 5 bases, V lost 7 bases, and 8 bases had no gene match. This CDR3 has 15 residues. CDR3 residues: CASTIAGGPGDTQYF. The CDR3 DNA sequence: TGTGCCAGCACAATAGCGGGGGGGCCGGGAGATACGCAGTATTTT.

The chain recombines TRBV29-1 with TRBJ2-7; D is tentatively TRBD1 or TRBD2 (5 bases each). Trimming pared 5 bases from V and 6 bases from J, leaving 17 bases between. CDR3 length: 13 amino acids. Germline CDR1 reads SQVTM; CDR2 reads ANQGSEA. CDR3 loop: CSVKMMFGGEQYF. The CDR3 DNA reads TGCAGCGTTAAAATGATGTTTGGGGGCGAGCAGTACTTC.

This clone has more than one count but fewer than ten. The J gene is TRBJ1-2, the V gene TRBV6-5; 9 bases match TRBD1. V trimming: 5 bases; J trimming: 6 bases; junction bases outside the gene matches: 4. CDR3 length equals 13 residues. Germline V gene lookup returns CDR1 MNHEY and CDR2 SVGAGI. CDR3 nucleotides: TGTGCCAGCAGTCGGGACAGGGTTCATGGCTACACCTTC. Amino acids: CASSRDRVHGYTF.